This TCR beta chain was retrieved from a study of T cells in women clearing cervical HPV infection (dated by TCRdb to 2016 to 2018). With regard to the full study: The cases were over 20 women with histologically confirmed HPV16-related CIN3 or worse, and 2 of these cases were invasive cancers. Controls were more than 20 women whose single incident HPV16 infection cleared within 12 months without precancer or cancer developing. The parent cohort enrolled roughly 9,300 women aged 18 or older in Guanacaste, Costa Rica, in about 1993 to 1994 and followed the women for around seven years. The exploratory proof-of-principle case-control study was nested within the Guanacaste HPV Natural History Study in Costa Rica and compared TCR repertoires across cervical HPV16 outcomes. A median age of around 35 years was observed in cases versus 37 to 40 in controls, and no significant differences in baseline characteristics were found. Among cases, blood sampling occurred a median of roughly 160 days after lesion detection, with an interquartile range of about 85 to 200 days. Quality controls consisted of five blinded duplicates per group, for a total of approximately 60 samples made up of 50 participants and approximately 10 replicates. Since only a few of the women had HLA typing available, the possibility that HLA type was acting as a confounder could not be ruled out. Blood from cases was drawn at the visit where the lesion was first identified, while blood from controls was drawn once the infection was no longer detected. Cases and controls were matched on age within five years and on year of sample collection.

The paper as a whole reports these results and caveats: Because the number of T cells in each sample was unknown, differences in richness could reflect differing T-cell content rather than repertoire biology. Across sequencing depths, CIN3+ cases showed significantly higher TCR repertoire richness than controls, but evenness did not differ between the groups. Whether associations preceded infection or resulted from infection could not be shown with the cross-sectional design, and effector/memory subsets and HPV-specific T cells were not isolated. TRBV6-7 relative abundance was lower in cases than in controls (approximately 0.1% versus 0.16%; Bonferroni P = 0.0008). By combining richness with V gene abundances, random forest classifiers separated cases from controls with an estimated AUC of 0.83.

In regard to this clone: Its antigen remains unidentified. The DNA ends 3 residues before the CDR3 does, and the rest of the CDR3 is filled in from the germline J gene.

The CDR3 runs 14 residues from the cysteine to the phenylalanine. Only the CDR3 bases that were read are kept: 33 of them, in frame from base 1. Per the germline V gene (reference sequence), SEHNR is the CDR1 and FQNEAQ is the CDR2. Using the immunoSEQ assay, multiplex PCR amplified TCR beta CDR3 regions from an average of approximately 1,200 ng of genomic DNA per sample. The assay corrected primer bias using a complete synthetic TCR repertoire to establish an amplification baseline. The amplicons were sequenced on the Illumina platform. As for the authors' bioinformatics: Sequences were error-corrected by clustering with frequency ratios and a modified nearest-neighbor algorithm and were then analyzed in the immunoSEQ Analyzer with IMGT gene definitions. At each rarefaction depth, TCR richness and evenness were averaged over 20 rarefaction repeats, and samples with fewer sequences than the depth were excluded. V, D and J gene relative abundances were compared between groups with Wilcoxon rank sum tests, applying FDR correction. For the blinded duplicates, the intraclass correlation was 95% to 96% for TCR richness and averaged 76.4% across about 70 gene segments. Drawn from immuneACCESS, this table holds only the in-frame rearrangements with V and J called that TCRdb kept. Clones are partly lost; checked studies trace under half to an unresolved V gene and leave the rest unexplained. V and J calls plus clone size are reproduced from that table; the DNA served to infer D and trimming. The sample table includes about 37,000 clones. In total, the top ten clones hold roughly 1.4% of the sample.

Every participant had a single incident cervical HPV16 infection, and prevalent HPV16 infections were excluded. Cervical HPV DNA was detected by MY09/MY11 PCR and genotyped by dot-blot hybridization. Around 15 mL of heparinized blood were centrifuged, and the buffy coat was aliquoted, frozen at -30°C, then stored at -80°C. QIAGEN kits were used to extract genomic DNA from buffy coat specimens. The TCR comes from a woman between 18 and 69 years old with a cervical HPV16 infection that either progressed to CIN3+ or cleared (not recorded which). Sample: blood buffy coat. The sequence links TRBV7-9 to TRBJ2-4; a weak D assignment points to TRBD1 (5 bases agree). The CDR3 is CASSLPDRKNGQYF. The sequenced part of the CDR3 DNA is TGTGCCAGCAGCTTACCTGACAGAAAAAATGGT.